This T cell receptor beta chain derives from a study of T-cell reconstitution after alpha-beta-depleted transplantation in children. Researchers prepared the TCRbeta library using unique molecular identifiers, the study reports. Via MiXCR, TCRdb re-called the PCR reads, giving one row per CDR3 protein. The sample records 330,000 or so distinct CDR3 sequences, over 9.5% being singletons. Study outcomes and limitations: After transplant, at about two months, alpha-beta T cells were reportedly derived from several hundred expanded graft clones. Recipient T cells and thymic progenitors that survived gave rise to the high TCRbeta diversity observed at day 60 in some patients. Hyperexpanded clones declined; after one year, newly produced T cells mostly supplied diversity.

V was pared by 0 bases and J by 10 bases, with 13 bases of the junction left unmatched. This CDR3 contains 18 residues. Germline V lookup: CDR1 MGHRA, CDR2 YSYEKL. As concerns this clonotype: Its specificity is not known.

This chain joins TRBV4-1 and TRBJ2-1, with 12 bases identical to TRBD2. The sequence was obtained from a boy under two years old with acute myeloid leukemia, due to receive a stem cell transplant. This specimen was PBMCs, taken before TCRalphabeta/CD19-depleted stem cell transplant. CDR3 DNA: TGCGCCAGCAGCCAAGAGGGGATGAAAGGGACTAGCGGGTGGGAGCAGTTCTTC. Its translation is CASSQEGMKGTSGWEQFF.